The 26 T cell receptor beta chains below come from one sample, sequenced in a study of PD-1 blockade in classical Hodgkin lymphoma. Assay used: immunoSEQ multiplex PCR; TCRdb lists only in-frame clones, some missing. The sample shows over 10,000 clones, about 94% of them seen only once. All the patients suffered relapse after autologous stem cell transplantation, and brentuximab vedotin exposure differed. This specimen consisted of peripheral blood mononuclear cells (PBMCs), obtained at baseline. The source is a human donor with classical Hodgkin lymphoma.

This clone has only one observation. The chain uses TRBV11-2 and TRBJ1-4, with a weak D call TRBD1 (6 bases). The CDR3 has 14 amino acids. V lost 4 bases and J lost 7, with 13 bases in between. Per the germline V gene, CDR1 is SGHAT and CDR2 is FQNNGV. This CDR3 reads CASSWTAPSEKLFF. The CDR3, as DNA: TGTGCCAGCAGCTGGACAGCCCCTAGTGAAAAACTGTTTTTT.

The genes are TRBV7-3 and TRBJ2-1; unclear D gene. V shed 5 bases and J shed 0 bases, with 11 bases lying between them. This CDR3 has 15 amino acids. Germline V gene sequence: CDR1 SGHTA, CDR2 FQGTGA. DNA of the CDR3: TGTGCCAGCAGCCCCATCCTTAGCTCCTACAATGAGCAGTTCTTC. Translated: CASSPILSSYNEQFF.

The chain carries TRBV5-8 and TRBJ1-6, with unresolved D. Germline CDR1 is SGHTS and CDR2 is YDEGEE. V lost 0 bases and J lost 7, with 8 bases in between. The CDR3 is made up of 14 amino acids. CDR3 region: CASSLGQRNSPLHF. For the CDR3, the DNA is TGTGCCAGCAGCTTGGGGCAGAGAAATTCACCCCTCCACTTT.

V gene TRBV6-1 combines with J gene TRBJ2-7; 9 bases are a match to TRBD1. The CDR3 totals 16 residues. With 3 bases clipped from V and 2 bases from J, the junction kept 8 bases outside the gene matches. Germline CDR1 MNHNS, CDR2 SASEGT. The DNA of the CDR3 is TGTGCCAGCAGTGAGTCGGGGACAGGGTGGCCCTACGAGCAGTACTTC. Its translation: CASSESGTGWPYEQYF.

The chain has TRBV6-5 and TRBJ2-5; possibly TRBD2 for D (5 bases). This CDR3 is 13 amino acids long. In germline, CDR1 is MNHEY, CDR2 SVGAGI. The V end was cut by 2 bases, the J end by 2 bases, with 6 bases between. CDR3 loop: CASSYPGQETQYF. CDR3 DNA sequence: TGTGCCAGCAGTTACCCGGGGCAAGAGACCCAGTACTTC.

The CDR3 protein is CASSFNNRDRGPMNTEAFF. The DNA of the CDR3 is TGTGCCAGCAGCTTCAATAACCGGGACAGGGGGCCCATGAACACTGAAGCTTTCTTT. The chain uses TRBV7-9 and TRBJ1-1; TRBD1 aligns across 12 bases. V shed 3 bases and J 0 bases; nucleotides not matched to a gene: 11. The germline V gene encodes CDR1 SEHNR and CDR2 FQNEAQ (reference sequence). The CDR3 contains 19 residues.

CDR3 nucleotide sequence: TGCGCCAGCAGCAACCGGGCTCTCAATCAGCCCCAGCATTTT. This translates into CASSNRALNQPQHF. The chain recombines TRBV4-1 with TRBJ1-5, with no clear D. V was cut by 5 bases and J by 3 bases, with 11 bases left in between. Looked up from germline, CDR1 is MGHRA and CDR2 is YSYEKL. The CDR3 runs to 14 residues.

CDR3 loop: CASSPHTGTGGHNEQFF. The CDR3 coding sequence is TGTGCCAGTAGTCCGCACACCGGGACAGGGGGACACAATGAGCAGTTCTTC. This sequence joins TRBV19 and TRBJ2-1; the match to TRBD1 covers 11 bases. The V segment lost 5 bases and the J segment 5 bases; nucleotides outside the gene matches: 11. The CDR3 extends over 17 amino acids. Germline assignment: CDR1 LNHDA and CDR2 SQIVND (reference sequence).

The chain couples TRBV9 to TRBJ2-3; 8 bases align to TRBD2. The V gene's germline CDR1 is SGDLS and CDR2 YYNGEE. V gave up 4 bases and J gave up 4 bases; unmatched junction bases: 5. The CDR3 has 14 residues. CDR3 DNA sequence: TGTGCCAGCAGCCCGGGCGGGGGGCCAGATACGCAGTATTTT. It encodes CASSPGGGPDTQYF.

This rearrangement joins TRBV6-5 to TRBJ2-7; TRBD2 agrees at 9 bases. The CDR3 totals 14 residues. With V trimmed by 6 bases and J by 1 base, 4 bases remained unmatched. Germline values: CDR1 MNHEY, CDR2 SVGAGI. CDR3 DNA sequence: TGTGCCAGCAGCGGGACTAGCATTTCCTACGAGCAGTACTTC. Residues: CASSGTSISYEQYF.

J is TRBJ1-3 and V is TRBV18, with 9 bases fitting TRBD1. Unmatched junction bases numbered 4, after V lost 0 bases and J lost 4 bases. The CDR3 runs 16 residues. Germline-derived CDR1 and CDR2 are KGHSH and LQKENI. The CDR3 loop reads CASSPPRTGEGNTIYF. The CDR3 DNA follows: TGTGCCAGCTCACCACCGAGGACAGGGGAGGGAAACACCATATATTTT.

This clone was seen just once. This CDR3 reads CASSWTVGDTQYF. CDR3 DNA sequence: TGTGCCAGCAGTTGGACTGTTGGCGATACGCAGTATTTT. The chain uses TRBV6-4 and TRBJ2-3, with a tentative D call TRBD2 (5 bases). V gave up 5 bases and J gave up 6 bases, with 12 bases separating them. The CDR3 is made up of 13 amino acids. CDR1 is MRHNA and CDR2 is SNTAGT in the germline V gene.

This chain uses TRBV11-2 with TRBJ1-2; D is perhaps TRBD1 (5 bases). Germline lookup yields CDR1 SGHAT and CDR2 FQNNGV. This CDR3 has 13 residues. V shed 5 bases and J shed 2 bases, with 9 bases lying between them. The CDR3 DNA follows: TGTGCCAGCAGCGGGGACCTAAACTATGGCTACACCTTC. Its translation: CASSGDLNYGYTF.

This clone appeared once. The V and J genes are TRBV15 and TRBJ1-1; D gene unclear. Germline-derived CDR1 and CDR2 are LNHNV and YYDKDF (reference sequence). This CDR3 contains 14 residues. V lost 3 bases and J lost 0, with 8 bases in between. The CDR3 spells CATSSRSLNTEAFF. The DNA for the CDR3 is TGTGCCACCAGCAGTAGGTCGTTGAACACTGAAGCTTTCTTT.

The J gene is TRBJ2-6, the V gene TRBV27; D not certain. The germline V gene encodes CDR1 MNHEY and CDR2 SMNVEV (reference sequence). CDR3 length equals 15 residues. Trimming took off 5 bases at V and 2 bases at J, with 10 bases between the two ends. The CDR3 protein is CASSTIRPGANVLTF. CDR3 nucleotide sequence: TGTGCCAGCAGTACTATTCGACCTGGGGCCAACGTCCTGACTTTC.

The chain combines TRBV2 with TRBJ2-3, with a tentative D call TRBD2 (5 bases). There are 15 residues in the CDR3. Trimming took off 6 bases at V and 2 bases at J, with 15 bases between the two ends. Germline V gives CDR1 SNHLY, CDR2 FYNNEI. In nucleotides, the CDR3 is TGTGCCAGCAGGGTTAGAGGGCTCCACACAGATACGCAGTATTTT. It yields the protein CASRVRGLHTDTQYF.

This clone was detected once. The V and J genes are TRBV7-8 and TRBJ2-7; tentatively, D is TRBD1 (5 bases). The length of the CDR3 is 14 residues. Germline V gene lookup returns CDR1 SGHVS and CDR2 FQNEAQ. Trimming took 5 bases from V and 0 from J, leaving 11 bases between them. The CDR3 nucleotides are TGTGCCAGCAGCACAAGACAGAGCTCCTACGAGCAGTACTTC. Translating it yields CASSTRQSSYEQYF.

The chain carries TRBV5-5 and TRBJ2-3; D remains ambiguous. The CDR3 length is 13 residues. Germline loops: CDR1 SGHKS, CDR2 YYEKEE (reference sequence). V was trimmed by 3 bases and J by 2 bases, leaving 7 bases between them. In nucleotides, the CDR3 is TGTGCCAGCAGCTCTACCAACACAGATACGCAGTATTTT. Its protein is CASSSTNTDTQYF.

The V call is TRBV30, the J call TRBJ2-1; 9 nucleotides line up with TRBD2. CDR1 and CDR2 from the germline V gene are GTSNPN and SVGIG (reference sequence). There are 15 residues in the CDR3. V lost 0 bases, J lost 8 bases, and 8 bases stayed unmatched. As DNA, the CDR3 is TGTGCCTGGAGTGTAAGTAGCGGGAGTTTGTATGAGCAGTTCTTC. It codes for CAWSVSSGSLYEQFF.

This chain links TRBV5-1 with TRBJ2-3; tentative D call: TRBD1 (6 bases). The CDR3 contains 14 residues. CDR1 is SGHRS and CDR2 is YFSETQ in the germline V gene. Trimming took 3 bases from V and 0 from J, leaving 8 bases between them. The CDR3 coding sequence is TGCGCCAGCAGCTCGACAGGTAGCACAGATACGCAGTATTTT. Encoded protein: CASSSTGSTDTQYF.

The V gene is TRBV19, the J gene TRBJ1-2; perhaps TRBD1 as D (5 bases). The ends were cut back, 4 bases at V and 0 bases at J, with 15 bases in the middle. The CDR3 is 16 amino acids. The V gene's germline CDR1 is LNHDA and CDR2 SQIVND (reference sequence). CDR3 region: CASSRTWNDANYGYTF. In nucleotides, the CDR3 is TGTGCCAGTAGTAGGACATGGAACGATGCTAACTATGGCTACACCTTC.

The genes are TRBV11-3 and TRBJ2-7; D is unresolved. The germline V and J ends were trimmed by 5 bases and 4 bases, with 9 bases remaining between them. CDR3 size: 12 residues. Germline assignment: CDR1 SGHNT and CDR2 YENEEA. CDR3 DNA: TGTGCCAGCAGCGTCACTGGATACGAGCAGTACTTC. As protein: CASSVTGYEQYF.

This chain connects TRBV6-6 to TRBJ2-7, with D perhaps given as TRBD1 or TRBD2 (5 bases each). Trimming removed 6 bases at V and 7 bases at J, with 10 bases between. Germline lookup yields CDR1 MNHNY and CDR2 SVGAGI (reference sequence). CDR3 size: 11 residues. The CDR3 DNA sequence: TGTGCCAGCAGGACGGGACCGGAGCAGTACTTC. This gives the protein CASRTGPEQYF.

The chain couples TRBV6-4 to TRBJ2-6, with D unclear. The V gene lost 2 bases and the J gene lost 0 bases, with 5 bases spanning the gap. CDR3 size: 15 residues. Germline assignment: CDR1 MRHNA and CDR2 SNTAGT. CDR3 sequence (DNA): TGTGCCAGCAGTGACGGGCTCTCTGGGGCCAACGTCCTGACTTTC. Protein: CASSDGLSGANVLTF.

The rearrangement joins TRBV12-1 to TRBJ1-1; whether TRBD1, the table's D call, matches the DNA was not checked. TRBV12-1 is reported as a pseudogene. This CDR3 is 19 amino acids long. The CDR3 DNA follows: TGTGCCAGCAGCCGAGGAGGAACAGGGGGATTTGGTATGAACACTGAAGCTTTCTTT. This codes for CASSRGGTGGFGMNTEAFF.

The rearrangement links TRBV4-1 to TRBJ2-7; D is undetermined. The CDR3 contains 14 residues. V was pared by 1 base and J by 6 bases, with 13 bases between. Germline CDR1 is MGHRA and CDR2 is YSYEKL. CDR3 sequence (DNA): TGCGCCAGCAGCCAAGTATTTCGGCAGTCCGAGCAGTACTTC. Protein: CASSQVFRQSEQYF.